One sample yielded the 25 T cell receptor beta chains listed below, sequenced in a study of blood T cell repertoires in COVID-19. Clones were read by immunoSEQ multiplex PCR, and TCRdb kept only the in-frame ones, dropping some. The sample lists about 59,000 clones, around 79% occurring once. Sample: peripheral blood. Receptors were obtained from a human donor in a cohort sampled during active COVID-19.

CDR3 DNA sequence: TGTGCCAGCAGTTACTCGAGGTGGGGAGACTATGGCTACACCTTC. Its translation: CASSYSRWGDYGYTF. The genes are TRBV6-5 and TRBJ1-2; no reliable D call. Germline V gene data show CDR1 as MNHEY and CDR2 as SVGAGI. Trimming removed 0 bases at V and 3 bases at J, with 11 bases between. This CDR3 contains 15 residues.

The gene calls are TRBV9 and TRBJ2-7, with TRBD2 matching 11 bases. Germline-derived CDR1 and CDR2 are SGDLS and YYNGEE. The CDR3 has 18 residues. V lost 3 bases and J lost 1; bases outside the gene matches: 12. For the CDR3, the DNA is TGTGCCAGCAGCGCTGCCGGGACTAGCGGAATACTTTCCTACGAGCAGTACTTC. Its translation is CASSAAGTSGILSYEQYF.

The chain combines TRBV5-1 with TRBJ2-5, with 7 bases identical to TRBD1. The CDR3 length is 15 residues. Looked up from germline, CDR1 is SGHRS and CDR2 is YFSETQ. J gave up 8 bases and V 3 bases, and 13 bases lay outside the gene matches. CDR3 loop: CASSYSGQARETQYF. As DNA, the CDR3 is TGCGCCAGCAGCTATTCCGGACAGGCCCGGGAAACCCAGTACTTC.

V gene TRBV27 combines with J gene TRBJ2-7, with TRBD1 identical over 7 bases. The CDR3 runs 15 residues. CDR1 and CDR2 (germline): MNHEY, SMNVEV (reference sequence). The V segment lost 5 bases and the J segment 1 base; nucleotides outside the gene matches: 8. CDR3 DNA sequence: TGTGCCAGCAGTGACCACAGGGGTGGGTCCTACGAGCAGTACTTC. It translates to CASSDHRGGSYEQYF.

DNA for the CDR3: TGCAGCGTTGAAAATCTAGAGCTAGCGACCCTCAGCACAGATACGCAGTATTTT. Amino acids: CSVENLELATLSTDTQYF. The genes are TRBV29-1 and TRBJ2-3; tentative D call: TRBD2 (6 bases). In germline, CDR1 is SQVTM, CDR2 ANQGSEA. The CDR3 runs 18 residues. Trimming stripped 2 bases from V and 0 bases from J, with 21 bases between.

V and J are TRBV7-6 and TRBJ2-1, with D perhaps TRBD2 (6 bases). Germline values: CDR1 SGHVS, CDR2 FNYEAQ. V was shortened by 4 bases and J by 8 bases, with 24 bases between the two germline ends. The CDR3 is 17 residues long. The CDR3 here is CASSSGASGRIVDEQFF. The CDR3 DNA sequence: TGTGCCAGCAGCTCCGGTGCCAGCGGGCGCATAGTAGATGAGCAGTTCTTC.

The chain employs TRBV24-1 and TRBJ2-1; the match to TRBD1 covers 8 bases. The CDR3 spans 16 residues. Germline CDR1 reads KGHDR; CDR2 reads SFDVKD. Losses at the gene ends were 3 bases for V and 6 bases for J; bases not matched to a gene: 9. CDR3 nucleotide sequence: TGTGCCACCAGTGATAGAGGACAGGGTACCTCCAATGAGCAGTTCTTC. This gives the protein CATSDRGQGTSNEQFF.

This clone was recorded only once. The chain joins TRBV24-1 to TRBJ2-7; D gene ambiguous. This CDR3 comprises 17 residues. V shed 1 base and J shed 1 base, with 16 bases lying between them. The V gene's germline CDR1 is KGHDR and CDR2 SFDVKD. CDR3 sequence: CATSDFPGLSCSYEQYF. The CDR3, as DNA: TGTGCCACCAGTGATTTCCCTGGCCTTAGCTGTTCCTACGAGCAGTACTTC.

CDR3 protein: CASSSDGQGLYGYTF. Written as DNA, the CDR3 is TGTGCCAGCAGCTCCGATGGACAGGGTTTATATGGCTACACCTTC. The V gene is TRBV28, the J gene TRBJ1-2, with 8 bases aligning to TRBD1. CDR1 is MDHEN, CDR2 SYDVKM, per germline. V lost 6 bases and J lost 5; bases outside the gene matches: 11. This CDR3 comprises 15 residues.

This chain uses TRBV19 with TRBJ2-5; D is possibly TRBD1 (6 bases). Trimming shortened V by 5 bases and J by 5 bases, and 12 bases separated the two germline ends. This CDR3 is 13 amino acids long. Germline CDR1 is LNHDA and CDR2 is SQIVND (reference sequence). CDR3 loop: CASSSQGSETQYF. As DNA, the CDR3 is TGTGCCAGTAGTTCACAGGGCTCGGAGACCCAGTACTTC.

V and J are TRBV7-2 and TRBJ1-2; 8 positions agree with TRBD1. Losses at the gene ends were 4 bases for V and 4 bases for J; bases not matched to a gene: 11. Per the germline V gene, CDR1 is SGHTA and CDR2 is FQGNSA. This CDR3 is 16 amino acids long. The CDR3 DNA follows: TGTGCCAGCAGCTCCGGACAGGGTAGGGAGTCCTATGGCTACACCTTC. This encodes CASSSGQGRESYGYTF.

The chain uses TRBV18 and TRBJ1-1; D is uncertain. The CDR3 is made up of 15 amino acids. V lost 4 bases, J lost 4 bases, and 16 bases lay in between. The germline V gene encodes CDR1 KGHSH and CDR2 LQKENI. DNA of the CDR3: TGTGCCAGCTCACTACATCCGACGGGTCCCACTGAAGCTTTCTTT. Encoded protein: CASSLHPTGPTEAFF. Variable domain in full (rest from reference TRBV18 and TRBJ1-1): NAGVMQNPRHLVRRRGQEARLRCSPMKGHSHVYWYRQLPEEGLKFMVYLQKENIIDESGMPKERFSAEFPKEGPSILRIQQVVRGDSAAYFCASSLHPTGPTEAFFGQGTRLTVV.

V is TRBV28 and J is TRBJ2-4, with 13 nucleotides matching TRBD2. Germline V lookup: CDR1 MDHEN, CDR2 SYDVKM. With V trimmed by 5 bases and J by 0 bases, 16 bases remained unmatched. The CDR3 has 21 residues. For the CDR3, the DNA is TGTGCCAGCAGTCCCGTTGTCGGACTAGCGGGAGCCATTATAGCCAAAAACATTCAGTACTTC. It yields the protein CASSPVVGLAGAIIAKNIQYF.

The J gene is TRBJ1-1, the V gene TRBV25-1; TRBD1 might be the D (5 bases). This CDR3 is 15 amino acids long. Trimming took 3 bases from V and 3 from J, leaving 14 bases between them. Germline-derived CDR1 and CDR2 are MGHDK and SYGVNS. CDR3 sequence (DNA): TGTGCCAGCAGTGAGGCAGCCTGGGGCTACACTGAAGCTTTCTTT. Protein sequence: CASSEAAWGYTEAFF.

There are a few counts of this clone. The chain uses TRBV6-4 and TRBJ2-1, with D perhaps TRBD2 (5 bases). V gave up 3 bases and J gave up 9 bases, with 12 bases separating them. Germline V gene lookup returns CDR1 MRHNA and CDR2 SNTAGT. This CDR3 has 13 residues. The CDR3 loop is CASSETPRGEQFF. The CDR3 nucleotides are TGTGCCAGCAGTGAAACCCCTCGGGGTGAGCAGTTCTTC.

J is TRBJ1-2 and V is TRBV30; a weak D match, TRBD1 (6 bases). This CDR3 region has 13 residues. V was trimmed by 5 bases and J by 1 base, leaving 11 bases between them. Germline V gene lookup returns CDR1 GTSNPN and CDR2 SVGIG (reference sequence). This CDR3 reads CAWWDTDNYGYTF. In nucleotides, the CDR3 is TGTGCCTGGTGGGACACAGATAACTATGGCTACACCTTC.

The V call is TRBV13, the J call TRBJ2-2, with 12 positions matching TRBD2. Trimming at V came to 5 bases and at J to 4 bases, leaving 17 bases not matched to a gene. From germline, CDR1 is PRHDT and CDR2 FYEKMQ (reference sequence). The CDR3 has 20 residues. The chain's CDR3 is CASSPSPLGLAGGGTGELFF. The CDR3 coding sequence is TGTGCCAGCAGCCCCAGCCCCCTCGGGCTAGCGGGAGGGGGCACCGGGGAGCTGTTTTTT.

The chain is built from TRBV24-1 and TRBJ1-1; 8 nucleotides agree with TRBD1. Germline V CDR1 and CDR2: KGHDR, SFDVKD. The CDR3 is 14 amino acids. J was trimmed by 0 bases and V by 10 bases; bases with no gene match: 6. This chain's CDR3 is CATRTGIMNTEAFF. The CDR3 nucleotides read TGTGCCACAAGGACAGGGATTATGAACACTGAAGCTTTCTTT.

The genes are TRBV5-1 and TRBJ2-7, with TRBD2 matching over 7 bases. Trimming at V came to 1 base and at J to 4 bases, leaving 2 bases not matched to a gene. This CDR3 spans 13 amino acids. The germline V gene encodes CDR1 SGHRS and CDR2 YFSETQ. The CDR3 region is CASSLFSGYEQYF. In nucleotides, the CDR3 is TGCGCCAGCAGCTTGTTTAGCGGGTACGAGCAGTACTTC.

The chain has TRBV11-2 and TRBJ1-2; D unclear. V lost 3 bases and J lost 5, with 7 bases in between. The germline gives CDR1 SGHAT, CDR2 FQNNGV. The CDR3 spans 12 residues. The CDR3 is CASSFTGYGYTF. The CDR3 DNA reads as TGTGCCAGCAGCTTTACGGGGTATGGCTACACCTTC.

The V gene is TRBV4-3, the J gene TRBJ2-2; 9 bases agree with TRBD2. The V gene's germline CDR1 is LGHNA and CDR2 YSLEER. J lost 6 bases, V lost 0 bases, and 5 bases had no gene match. This CDR3 has 16 residues. The CDR3 is CASSQEGTSRAGELFF. Written as DNA, the CDR3 is TGCGCCAGCAGCCAAGAGGGGACTAGCAGGGCCGGGGAGCTGTTTTTT.

This chain uses TRBV9 with TRBJ1-1; TRBD1 might be the D (6 bases). CDR1 and CDR2 from the germline V gene are SGDLS and YYNGEE. CDR3 length: 14 residues. V lost 3 bases and J lost 3, with 12 bases in between. CDR3 sequence: CASSANRVDTEAFF. DNA for the CDR3: TGTGCCAGCAGCGCGAACAGGGTCGACACTGAAGCTTTCTTT.

This clone was seen more than once but under ten times. This chain connects TRBV30 to TRBJ2-7; 7 bases fit TRBD2. From germline, CDR1 is GTSNPN and CDR2 SVGIG (reference sequence). This CDR3 has 15 residues. V lost 0 bases to trimming and J lost 1 base; unmatched junction nucleotides: 6. The chain's CDR3 is CAWSVPGRASYEQYF. The CDR3 region has the DNA TGTGCCTGGAGTGTACCTGGGAGGGCGTCCTACGAGCAGTACTTC.

J is TRBJ2-5 and V is TRBV5-6; 9 bases are a match to TRBD1. The junction had 7 bases not matched to a gene; V was cut back by 4 bases and J by 3 bases. This CDR3 comprises 15 residues. The germline CDR1 and CDR2 sequences are SGHDT and YYEEEE. The CDR3 region is CASSAPGQGEETQYF. The CDR3 nucleotides read TGTGCCAGCAGCGCACCGGGACAGGGTGAAGAGACCCAGTACTTC.

The CDR3 here is CATSDRGHTEAFF. CDR3 nucleotide sequence: TGTGCCACCAGCGACAGGGGGCACACTGAAGCTTTCTTT. The chain is built from TRBV24-1 and TRBJ1-1; TRBD1 matches 10 bases. Germline CDR1 and CDR2: KGHDR and SFDVKD. Germline trimming cut 7 bases from V and 3 bases from J; bases unmatched to any gene: 1. This CDR3 region has 13 residues.